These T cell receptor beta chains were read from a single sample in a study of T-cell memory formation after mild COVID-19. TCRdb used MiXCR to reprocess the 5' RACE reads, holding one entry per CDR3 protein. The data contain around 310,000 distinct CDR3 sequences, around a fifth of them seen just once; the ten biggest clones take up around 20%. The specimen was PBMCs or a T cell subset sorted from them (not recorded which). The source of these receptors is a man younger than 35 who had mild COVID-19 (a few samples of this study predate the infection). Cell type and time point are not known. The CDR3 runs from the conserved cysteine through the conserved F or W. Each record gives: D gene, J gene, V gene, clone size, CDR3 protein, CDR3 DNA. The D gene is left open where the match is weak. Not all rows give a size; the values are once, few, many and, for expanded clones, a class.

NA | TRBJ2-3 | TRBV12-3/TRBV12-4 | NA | CASTRGPIPRHTQYF | TGTGCCAGCACCCGGGGGCCCATCCCCCGGCATACGCAGTATTTT
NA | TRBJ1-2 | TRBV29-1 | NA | CSVDPGVDYGYTF | TGCAGCGTTGATCCAGGGGTGGACTATGGCTACACCTTC
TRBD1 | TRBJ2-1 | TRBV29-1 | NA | CSVGDRGFF | TGCAGCGTTGGGGACAGGGGTTTCTTC
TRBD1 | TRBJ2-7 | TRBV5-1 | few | CASSSPGQNYEQYF | TGCGCCAGCAGCTCTCCGGGACAGAACTACGAGCAGTACTTC
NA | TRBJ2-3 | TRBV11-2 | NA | CASSWGQYGTDTQYF | TGTGCCAGCAGCTGGGGACAATATGGCACAGATACGCAGTATTTT
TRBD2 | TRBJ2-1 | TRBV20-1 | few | CSARGPAGEQFF | TGCAGTGCTAGAGGGCCAGCGGGGGAGCAGTTCTTC
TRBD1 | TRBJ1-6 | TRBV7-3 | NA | CASSHGQGSSPLHF | TGTGCCAGCAGCCACGGACAGGGTAGTTCACCCCTCCACTTT
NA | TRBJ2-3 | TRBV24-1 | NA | CATSGSLSTDTQYF | TGTGCCACCAGTGGGAGCCTTAGCACAGATACGCAGTATTTT
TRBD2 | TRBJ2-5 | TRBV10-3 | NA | CASGRASGYQETQYF | TGTGCCTCCGGGCGGGCTAGCGGGTACCAAGAGACCCAGTACTTC
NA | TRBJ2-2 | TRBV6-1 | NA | CASRRQASNTGELFF | TGTGCCAGCAGGCGACAGGCTTCGAACACCGGGGAGCTGTTTTTT
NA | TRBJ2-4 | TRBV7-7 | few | CASSIGDGDIQYF | TGTGCCAGCAGCATCGGAGACGGGGACATTCAGTACTTC
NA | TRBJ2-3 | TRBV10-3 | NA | CAISESLLGGATDTQYF | TGTGCCATCAGTGAGTCCCTCTTGGGGGGGGCCACAGATACGCAGTATTTT
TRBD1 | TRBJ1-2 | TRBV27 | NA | CASSIYRGYGYTF | TGTGCCAGTTCGATCTACAGGGGCTATGGCTACACCTTC
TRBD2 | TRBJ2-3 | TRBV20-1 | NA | CSASRGGITDTQYF | TGCAGTGCTAGTCGCGGGGGGATCACAGATACGCAGTATTTT
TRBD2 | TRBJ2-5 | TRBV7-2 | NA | CASSSPSGAQETQYF | TGTGCCAGCAGCTCCCCTAGCGGGGCTCAAGAGACCCAGTACTTC
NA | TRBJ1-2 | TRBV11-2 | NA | CASSSGPAYGYTF | TGTGCCAGCAGCTCGGGACCGGCCTACGGCTACACCTTC
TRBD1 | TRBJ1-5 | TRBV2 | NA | CASSESTGGSNQPQHF | TGTGCCAGCAGTGAATCGACAGGGGGCAGCAATCAGCCCCAGCATTTT
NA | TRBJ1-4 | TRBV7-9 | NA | CASSLTGFTNEKLFF | TGTGCCAGCAGCTTAACAGGGTTCACTAATGAAAAACTGTTTTTT
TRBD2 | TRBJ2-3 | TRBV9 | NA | CASSFGLVKDTQYF | TGTGCCAGCAGCTTCGGACTAGTGAAGGATACGCAGTATTTT
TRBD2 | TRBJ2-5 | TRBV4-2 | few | CASSPRTSGEIQETQYF | TGTGCCAGCAGCCCGCGGACTAGCGGGGAGATACAAGAGACCCAGTACTTC
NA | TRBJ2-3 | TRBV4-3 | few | CASSPWGASSDTQYF | TGCGCCAGCAGCCCCTGGGGGGCTAGTTCAGATACGCAGTATTTT
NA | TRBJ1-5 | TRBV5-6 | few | CASSLRVDQPQHF | TGTGCCAGCAGCTTAAGGGTGGATCAGCCCCAGCATTTT
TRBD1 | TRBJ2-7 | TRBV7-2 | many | CASRPTGGRGSYEQYF | TGTGCCAGCAGACCTACAGGGGGCAGAGGCTCCTACGAGCAGTACTTC
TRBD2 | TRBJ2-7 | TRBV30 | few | CAWRREGIYEQYF | TGTGCCTGGAGGCGGGAGGGGATCTACGAGCAGTACTTC
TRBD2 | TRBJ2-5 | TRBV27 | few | CARLAGGLQETQYF | TGTGCCAGACTAGCGGGGGGCCTCCAAGAGACCCAGTACTTC
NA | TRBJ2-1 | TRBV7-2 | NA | CASSFGSQSNEQFF | TGTGCCAGCAGCTTTGGTAGTCAATCGAATGAGCAGTTCTTC
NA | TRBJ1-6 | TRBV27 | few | CASSLRRSGSPLHF | TGTGCCAGCAGTTTACGTAGGTCTGGGTCACCCCTCCACTTT
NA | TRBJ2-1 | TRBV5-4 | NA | CASSLVWDYRAYNEQFF | TGTGCCAGCAGCTTGGTGTGGGACTACAGGGCCTACAATGAGCAGTTCTTC
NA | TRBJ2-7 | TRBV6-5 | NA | CATQTTRLHEQYF | TGTGCCACCCAGACTACCAGGCTCCACGAGCAGTACTTC
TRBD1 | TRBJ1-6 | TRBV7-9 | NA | CASSPGQARNNSPLHF | TGTGCCAGCAGCCCAGGACAGGCAAGGAATAATTCACCCCTCCACTTT
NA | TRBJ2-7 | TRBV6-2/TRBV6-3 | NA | CASSYFRIQGFSYEQYF | TGTGCCAGCAGTTACTTTCGTATCCAGGGATTTTCCTACGAGCAGTACTTC
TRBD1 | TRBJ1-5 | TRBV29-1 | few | CSVRQGAGQPQHF | TGCAGCGTCCGACAGGGGGCCGGGCAGCCCCAGCATTTT
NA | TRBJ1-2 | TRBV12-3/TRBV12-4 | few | CASSLPWEGYGYTF | TGTGCCAGCAGTCTACCGTGGGAAGGGTATGGCTACACCTTC